The next 20 T cell receptor beta chains were all read from a single sample in a study of T-cell memory formation after mild COVID-19. One entry per CDR3 protein, called by TCRdb with MiXCR from the 5' RACE reads. The sample yields 150,000 to 200,000 distinct CDR3 sequences, about a fifth seen once. Sample: PBMCs or a T cell subset sorted from them (not recorded which). These receptors came from an adult woman who had mild COVID-19 (a few samples of this study predate the infection). Cell type and time point are not known.

The chain is built from TRBV6-5 and TRBJ2-2; 14 bases fit TRBD2. There are 20 residues in the CDR3. Germline values: CDR1 MNHEY, CDR2 SVGAGI. J was trimmed by 5 bases and V by 3 bases; bases with no gene match: 14. The chain's CDR3 is CASSYTIPGLAGVNTGELFF. The CDR3 nucleotides read TGTGCCAGCAGTTATACAATACCGGGACTAGCGGGGGTCAATACCGGGGAGCTGTTTTTT.

The chain links TRBV24-1 to TRBJ2-1, with 7 bases lining up with TRBD2. V trimming: 7 bases; J trimming: 8 bases; junction bases outside the gene matches: 10. Germline values: CDR1 KGHDR, CDR2 SFDVKD. CDR3 size: 14 residues. CDR3 sequence: CATSRDYLGDEQFF. CDR3 sequence (DNA): TGTGCCACCAGCCGGGACTACCTCGGTGATGAGCAGTTCTTC.

The J gene is TRBJ2-2, the V gene TRBV29-1; TRBD2 matches 10 bases. Per the germline V gene, CDR1 is SQVTM and CDR2 is ANQGSEA. The CDR3 loop spans 15 amino acids. J was trimmed by 2 bases and V by 6 bases; bases with no gene match: 6. As DNA, the CDR3 is TGCAGCGTGGTCAGCGGGAGGGCAAACACCGGGGAGCTGTTTTTT. Translated, it gives CSVVSGRANTGELFF.

This clonotype was recorded a few times. V usage is TRBV6-4 and J usage is TRBJ2-1; 11 bases line up with TRBD2. V lost 4 bases and J lost 5; bases outside the gene matches: 10. The CDR3 has 17 amino acids. The V gene's germline CDR1 is MRHNA and CDR2 SNTAGT. Here the CDR3 reads CASSGTSGSWADNEQFF. DNA of the CDR3: TGTGCCAGCAGTGGTACTAGCGGGAGTTGGGCCGACAATGAGCAGTTCTTC.

This clonotype was counted only a few times. The rearrangement uses TRBV9 and TRBJ2-1; 8 nucleotides match TRBD2. The CDR3 length is 17 residues. J was trimmed by 8 bases and V by 4 bases; bases with no gene match: 17. From germline, CDR1 is SGDLS and CDR2 YYNGEE. The CDR3 DNA reads TGTGCCAGCAGCCTCCAAGTATCAGGACTAGCCCACGATGAGCAGTTCTTC. Translated, it gives CASSLQVSGLAHDEQFF.

CDR3: CASSQEESAGTDTQYF. CDR3 nucleotide sequence: TGTGCCAGCAGCCAAGAAGAGAGCGCCGGCACAGATACGCAGTATTTT. This chain uses TRBV3-1 with TRBJ2-3; D gene unclear. CDR3 length: 16 residues. V was pared by 0 bases and J by 1 base, with 11 bases between. Germline assignment: CDR1 LGHDT and CDR2 YNNKEL (reference sequence).

This clonotype was recorded many times. This chain uses TRBV4-1 with TRBJ2-7; D ambiguous. The V gene lost 0 bases and the J gene lost 7 bases, with 10 bases spanning the gap. CDR1 and CDR2 (germline): MGHRA, YSYEKL. The CDR3 consists of 13 residues. The CDR3 DNA follows: TGCGCCAGCAGCCAAGATCATACGACGGAGCAGTACTTC. Protein sequence: CASSQDHTTEQYF.

This clonotype has just a few counts. The CDR3 sequence: CASSPGSKNEQFF. The CDR3 DNA reads TGTGCCAGCAGCCCGGGGAGTAAGAATGAGCAGTTCTTC. V and J are TRBV6-5 and TRBJ2-1; a possible D gene is TRBD2 (5 bases). The CDR3 has 13 residues. Germline loops: CDR1 MNHEY, CDR2 SVGAGI. Trimming shortened V by 6 bases and J by 7 bases, and 13 bases separated the two germline ends.

This clonotype has a single count. V gene TRBV7-6 combines with J gene TRBJ2-7; possibly TRBD1 for D (6 bases). Trimming removed 5 bases from V and 5 bases from J, with 10 bases in between. This CDR3 spans 12 amino acids. Germline CDR1 is SGHVS and CDR2 is FNYEAQ. CDR3 nucleotides: TGTGCCAGCAGCCTGAGGACAGACGAGCAGTACTTC. It codes for CASSLRTDEQYF.

This clonotype occurred a few times. The V and J genes are TRBV4-1 and TRBJ1-1; unclear D gene. The CDR3 extends over 13 amino acids. V lost 4 bases and J lost 8, with 14 bases in between. Looked up from germline, CDR1 is MGHRA and CDR2 is YSYEKL. CDR3 protein: CASSPLGSLEAFF. The CDR3 DNA reads as TGCGCCAGCAGCCCCCTGGGGTCCCTAGAAGCTTTCTTT.

This chain connects TRBV4-3 to TRBJ2-2, with no clear D. Germline CDR1 LGHNA, CDR2 YSLEER. This CDR3 has 15 residues. Trimming left V 4 bases short and J 3 bases short, with 12 bases between. The CDR3 here is CASSPSQIDTGELFF. CDR3 in DNA: TGCGCCAGCAGCCCGTCGCAGATTGACACCGGGGAGCTGTTTTTT.

This clonotype was observed a few times. The chain couples TRBV19 to TRBJ1-1; 8 bases agree with TRBD1. This CDR3 comprises 13 residues. V lost 9 bases and J lost 1; bases outside the gene matches: 4. The germline gives CDR1 LNHDA, CDR2 SQIVND (reference sequence). The CDR3 loop reads CASLTGGNTEAFF. CDR3 sequence (DNA): TGTGCCAGCCTAACAGGGGGGAACACTGAAGCTTTCTTT. Supplemented by reference TRBV19 and TRBJ1-1, the full variable domain reads DGGITQSPKYLFRKEGQNVTLSCEQNLNHDAMYWYRQDPGQGLRLIYYSQIVNDFQKGDIAEGYSVSREKKESFPLTVTSAQKNPTAFYLCASLTGGNTEAFFGQGTRLTVV.

V usage is TRBV9 and J usage is TRBJ2-7; 8 nucleotides line up with TRBD1. The J segment lost 3 bases and the V segment lost 0 bases, leaving 5 bases of the junction unmatched. The CDR3 has 15 amino acids. Germline V CDR1 and CDR2: SGDLS, YYNGEE. The CDR3 loop is CASSVDMDRDYEQYF. CDR3 bases: TGTGCCAGCAGCGTAGACATGGACAGGGACTACGAGCAGTACTTC.

The chain recombines TRBV5-1 with TRBJ1-1, with 8 bases identical to TRBD1. J lost 2 bases, V lost 0 bases, and 6 bases had no gene match. The CDR3 runs to 16 residues. From germline, CDR1 is SGHRS and CDR2 YFSETQ. CDR3 bases: TGCGCCAGCAGCTTGGGCCGGGACAGGCTAAACACTGAAGCTTTCTTT. Residues: CASSLGRDRLNTEAFF.

This clonotype was counted only a few times. The rearrangement uses TRBV30 and TRBJ1-2; D possibly corresponds to TRBD1 (5 bases). Germline CDR1 reads GTSNPN; CDR2 reads SVGIG (reference sequence). There are 13 residues in the CDR3. V was clipped by 0 bases and J by 4 bases, with 9 bases between them. CDR3: CAWSVGTVYGYTF. DNA of the CDR3: TGTGCCTGGAGTGTGGGGACGGTCTATGGCTACACCTTC.

The rearrangement links TRBV7-9 to TRBJ2-7; 7 bases fit TRBD1. Germline lookup yields CDR1 SEHNR and CDR2 FQNEAQ (reference sequence). V was clipped by 5 bases and J by 2 bases; unmatched bases: 9. This CDR3 has 15 amino acids. The CDR3 reads CASSLTTGLTYEQYF. In DNA, the CDR3 is TGTGCCAGCAGCCTAACGACAGGGCTCACCTACGAGCAGTACTTC.

This clonotype turned up a few times. This chain joins TRBV13 and TRBJ2-7; D may be TRBD2 (5 bases). With 5 bases removed from V and 2 bases from J, the gap between germline ends came to 10 bases. The CDR3 covers 13 residues. The germline V gene encodes CDR1 PRHDT and CDR2 FYEKMQ (reference sequence). CDR3 sequence: CASSARLTYEQYF. The CDR3 DNA reads TGTGCCAGCAGCGCAAGACTAACCTACGAGCAGTACTTC.

The J gene is TRBJ2-1, the V gene TRBV14, with D perhaps TRBD2 (5 bases). Trimming left V 0 bases short and J 2 bases short, with 8 bases between. Per the germline V gene, CDR1 is SGHDN and CDR2 is FVKESK. This CDR3 region has 15 residues. CDR3 nucleotides: TGTGCCAGCAGCCAAGAGAGGGTAACCTACAATGAGCAGTTCTTC. Translated: CASSQERVTYNEQFF.

Comments on this clonotype: A junction end diverges from the germline sequence, so it may reflect a read error. CDR3 in amino acids: CASSQDPANEKLFF. CDR3 coding DNA: TGCGCCAGCAGCCAAGATCCGGCTAACGAAAAACTGTTTTTT. The chain joins TRBV4-1 to TRBJ1-4; D not resolved. Germline V gene data show CDR1 as MGHRA and CDR2 as YSYEKL. This CDR3 region has 14 residues.

The table lists this clonotype with many counts. V is TRBV5-1 and J is TRBJ2-7; a weak D match, TRBD1 (5 bases). Trimming took 3 bases from V and 3 from J, leaving 7 bases between them. Germline V CDR1 and CDR2: SGHRS, YFSETQ. The CDR3 length is 12 residues. CDR3 in DNA: TGCGCCAGCAGCTCAACAGGCTACGAGCAGTACTTC. Translation gives CASSSTGYEQYF.